This TCR beta chain stems from a study of T cells in localized non-small cell lung cancer. The CDR3 consists of 14 residues. Deletions cut 6 bases from V and 1 base from J, with 12 bases between. Overall study findings and caveats: Within adjacent lung there appeared a median around 55 of the top 100 tumor clones. T cell clonality was highest in uninvolved adjacent lung, above tumor.

TCRdb's table, derived via immunoSEQ multiplex PCR, lists solely in-frame clones and lacks some. This sample yields 23,000 or so clones, of which around 85% are seen a single time; roughly 5.9% belongs to the top ten. Comments on this clone: Its antigen is unidentified.

The sequence was collected from a male donor at least 60 years old with stage II squamous cell lung carcinoma. The chain recombines TRBV6-7 with TRBJ1-1; D uncertain. TRBV6-7 is recorded as an ORF, its role being uncertain. Source: peripheral blood, taken before any cancer treatment. The CDR3 region has the DNA TGTGCCAGCAGCCTCCAGATCGGGAACACTGAAGCTTTCTTT. Its translation is CASSLQIGNTEAFF.